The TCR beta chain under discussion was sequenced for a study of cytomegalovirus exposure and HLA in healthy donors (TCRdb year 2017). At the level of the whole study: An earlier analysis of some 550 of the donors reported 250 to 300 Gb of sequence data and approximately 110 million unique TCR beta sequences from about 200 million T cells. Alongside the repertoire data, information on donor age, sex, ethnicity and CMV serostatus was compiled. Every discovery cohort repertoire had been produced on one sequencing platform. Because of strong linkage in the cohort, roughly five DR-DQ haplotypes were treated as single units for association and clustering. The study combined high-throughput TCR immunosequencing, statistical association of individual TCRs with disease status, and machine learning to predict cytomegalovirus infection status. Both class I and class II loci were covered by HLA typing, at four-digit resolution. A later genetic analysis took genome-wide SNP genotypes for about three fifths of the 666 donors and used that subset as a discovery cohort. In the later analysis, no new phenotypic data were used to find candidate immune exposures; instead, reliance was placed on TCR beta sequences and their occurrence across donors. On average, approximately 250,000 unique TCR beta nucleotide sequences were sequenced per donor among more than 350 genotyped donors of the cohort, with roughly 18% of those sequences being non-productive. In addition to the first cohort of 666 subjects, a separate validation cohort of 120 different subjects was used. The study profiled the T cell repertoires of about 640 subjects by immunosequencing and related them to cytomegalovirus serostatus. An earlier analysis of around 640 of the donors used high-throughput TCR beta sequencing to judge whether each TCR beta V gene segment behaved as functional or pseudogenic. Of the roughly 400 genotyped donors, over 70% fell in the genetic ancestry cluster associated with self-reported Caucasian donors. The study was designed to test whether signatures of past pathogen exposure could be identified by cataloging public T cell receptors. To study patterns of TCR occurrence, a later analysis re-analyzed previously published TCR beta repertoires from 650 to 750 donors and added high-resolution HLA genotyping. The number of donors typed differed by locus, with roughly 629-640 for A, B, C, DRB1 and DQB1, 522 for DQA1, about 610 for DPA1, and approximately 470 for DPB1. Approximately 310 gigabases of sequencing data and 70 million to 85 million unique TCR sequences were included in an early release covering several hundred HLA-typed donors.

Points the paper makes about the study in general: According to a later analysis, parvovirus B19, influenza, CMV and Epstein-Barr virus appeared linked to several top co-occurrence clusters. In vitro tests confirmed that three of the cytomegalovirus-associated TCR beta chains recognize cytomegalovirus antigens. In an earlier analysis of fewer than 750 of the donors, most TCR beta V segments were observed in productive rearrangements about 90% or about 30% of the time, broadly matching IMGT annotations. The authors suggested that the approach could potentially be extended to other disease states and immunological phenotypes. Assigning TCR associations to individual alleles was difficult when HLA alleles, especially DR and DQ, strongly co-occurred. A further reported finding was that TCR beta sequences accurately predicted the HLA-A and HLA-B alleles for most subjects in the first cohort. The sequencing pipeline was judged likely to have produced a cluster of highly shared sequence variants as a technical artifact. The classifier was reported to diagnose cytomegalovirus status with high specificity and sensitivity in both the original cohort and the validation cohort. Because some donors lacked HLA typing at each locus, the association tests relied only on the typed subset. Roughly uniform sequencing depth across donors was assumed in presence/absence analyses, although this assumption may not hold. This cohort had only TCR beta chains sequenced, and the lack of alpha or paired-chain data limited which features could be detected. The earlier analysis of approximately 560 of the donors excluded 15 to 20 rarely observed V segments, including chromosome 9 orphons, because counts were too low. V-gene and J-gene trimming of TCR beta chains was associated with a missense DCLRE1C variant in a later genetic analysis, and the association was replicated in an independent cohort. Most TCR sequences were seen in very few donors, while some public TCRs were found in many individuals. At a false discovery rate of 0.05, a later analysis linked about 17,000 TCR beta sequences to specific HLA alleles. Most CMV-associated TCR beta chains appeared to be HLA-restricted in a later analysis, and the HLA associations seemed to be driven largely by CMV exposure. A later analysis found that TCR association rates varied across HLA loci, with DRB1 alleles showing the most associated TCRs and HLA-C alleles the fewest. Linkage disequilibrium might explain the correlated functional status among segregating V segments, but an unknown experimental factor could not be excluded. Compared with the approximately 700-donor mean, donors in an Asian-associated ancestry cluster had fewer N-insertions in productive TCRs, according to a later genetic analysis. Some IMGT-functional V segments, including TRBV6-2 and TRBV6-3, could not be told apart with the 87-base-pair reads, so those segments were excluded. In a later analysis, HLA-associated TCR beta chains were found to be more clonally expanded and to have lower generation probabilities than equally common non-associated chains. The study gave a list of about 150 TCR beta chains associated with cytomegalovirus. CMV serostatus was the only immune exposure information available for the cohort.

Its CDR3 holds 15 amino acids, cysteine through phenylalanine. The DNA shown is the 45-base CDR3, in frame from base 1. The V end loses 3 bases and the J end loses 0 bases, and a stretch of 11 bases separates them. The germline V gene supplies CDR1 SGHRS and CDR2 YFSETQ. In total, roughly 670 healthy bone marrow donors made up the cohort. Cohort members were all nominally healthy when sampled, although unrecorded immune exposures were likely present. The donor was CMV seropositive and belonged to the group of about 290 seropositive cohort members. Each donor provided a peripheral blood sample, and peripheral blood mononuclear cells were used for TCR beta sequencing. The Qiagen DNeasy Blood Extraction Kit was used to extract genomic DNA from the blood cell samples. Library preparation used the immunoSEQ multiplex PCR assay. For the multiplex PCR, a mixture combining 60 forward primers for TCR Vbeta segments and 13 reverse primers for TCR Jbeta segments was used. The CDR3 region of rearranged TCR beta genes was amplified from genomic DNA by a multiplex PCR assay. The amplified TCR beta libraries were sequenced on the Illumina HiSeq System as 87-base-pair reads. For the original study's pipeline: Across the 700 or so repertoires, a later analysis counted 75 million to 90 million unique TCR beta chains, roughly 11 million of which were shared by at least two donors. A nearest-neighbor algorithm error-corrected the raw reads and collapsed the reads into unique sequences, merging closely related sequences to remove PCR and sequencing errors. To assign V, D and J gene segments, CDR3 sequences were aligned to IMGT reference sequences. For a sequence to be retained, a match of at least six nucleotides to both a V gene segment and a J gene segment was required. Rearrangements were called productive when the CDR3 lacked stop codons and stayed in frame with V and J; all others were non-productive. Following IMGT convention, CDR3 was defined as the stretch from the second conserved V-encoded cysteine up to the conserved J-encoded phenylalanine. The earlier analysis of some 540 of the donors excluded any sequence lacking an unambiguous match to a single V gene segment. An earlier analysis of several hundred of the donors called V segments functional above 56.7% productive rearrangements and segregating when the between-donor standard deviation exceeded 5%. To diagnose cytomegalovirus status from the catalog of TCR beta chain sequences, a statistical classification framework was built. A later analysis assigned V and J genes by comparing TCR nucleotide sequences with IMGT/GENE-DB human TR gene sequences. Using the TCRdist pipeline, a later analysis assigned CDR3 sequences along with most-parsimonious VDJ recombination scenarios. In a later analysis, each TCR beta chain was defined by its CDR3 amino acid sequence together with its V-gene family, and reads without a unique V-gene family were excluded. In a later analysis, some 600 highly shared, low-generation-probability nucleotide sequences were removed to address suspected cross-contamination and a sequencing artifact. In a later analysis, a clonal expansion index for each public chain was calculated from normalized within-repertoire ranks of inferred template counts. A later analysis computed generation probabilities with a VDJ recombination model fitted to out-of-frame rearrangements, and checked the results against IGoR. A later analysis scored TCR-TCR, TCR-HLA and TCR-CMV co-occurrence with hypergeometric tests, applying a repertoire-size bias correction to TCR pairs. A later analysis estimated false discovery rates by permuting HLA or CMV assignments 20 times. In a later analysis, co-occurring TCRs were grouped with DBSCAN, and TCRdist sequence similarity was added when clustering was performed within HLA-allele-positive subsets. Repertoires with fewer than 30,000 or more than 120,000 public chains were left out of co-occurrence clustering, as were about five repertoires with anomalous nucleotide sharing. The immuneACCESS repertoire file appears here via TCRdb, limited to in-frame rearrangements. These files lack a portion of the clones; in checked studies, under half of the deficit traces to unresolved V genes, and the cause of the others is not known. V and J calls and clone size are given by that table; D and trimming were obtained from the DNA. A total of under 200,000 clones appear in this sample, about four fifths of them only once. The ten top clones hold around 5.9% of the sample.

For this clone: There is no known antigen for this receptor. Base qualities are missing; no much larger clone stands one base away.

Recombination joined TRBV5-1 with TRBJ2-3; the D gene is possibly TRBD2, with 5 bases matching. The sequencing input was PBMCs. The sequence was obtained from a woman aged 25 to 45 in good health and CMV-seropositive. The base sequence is TGCGCCAGCAGCTCGAATACGGGAAGCACAGATACGCAGTATTTT. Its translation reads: CASSSNTGSTDTQYF.